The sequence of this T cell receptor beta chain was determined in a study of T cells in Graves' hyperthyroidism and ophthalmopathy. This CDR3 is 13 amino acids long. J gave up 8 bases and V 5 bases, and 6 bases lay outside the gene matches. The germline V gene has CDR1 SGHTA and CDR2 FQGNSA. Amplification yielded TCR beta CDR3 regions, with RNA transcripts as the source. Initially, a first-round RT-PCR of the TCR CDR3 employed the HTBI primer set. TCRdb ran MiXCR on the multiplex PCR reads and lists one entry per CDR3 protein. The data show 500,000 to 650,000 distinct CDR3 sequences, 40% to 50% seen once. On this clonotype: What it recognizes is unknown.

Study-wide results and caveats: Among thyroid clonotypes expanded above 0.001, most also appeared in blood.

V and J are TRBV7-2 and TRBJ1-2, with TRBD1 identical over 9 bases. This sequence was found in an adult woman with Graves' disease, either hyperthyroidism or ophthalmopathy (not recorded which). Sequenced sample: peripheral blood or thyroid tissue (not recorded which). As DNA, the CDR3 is TGTGCCAGCAGCGGGGACAGGGCGGGGGGCTACACCTTC. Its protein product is CASSGDRAGGYTF.